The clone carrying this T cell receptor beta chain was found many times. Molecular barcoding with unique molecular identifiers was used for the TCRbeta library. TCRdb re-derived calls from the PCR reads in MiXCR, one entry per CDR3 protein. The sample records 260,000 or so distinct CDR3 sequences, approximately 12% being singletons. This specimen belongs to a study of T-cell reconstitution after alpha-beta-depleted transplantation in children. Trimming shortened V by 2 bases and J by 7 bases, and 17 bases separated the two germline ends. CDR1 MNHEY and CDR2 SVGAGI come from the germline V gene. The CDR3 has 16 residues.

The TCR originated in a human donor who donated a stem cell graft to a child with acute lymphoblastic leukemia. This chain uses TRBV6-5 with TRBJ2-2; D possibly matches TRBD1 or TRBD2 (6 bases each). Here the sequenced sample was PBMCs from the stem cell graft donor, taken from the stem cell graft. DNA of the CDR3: TGTGCCAGCAGTTACCCCAGGGGAGGAGTGGGCGGGGAGCTGTTTTTT. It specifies CASSYPRGGVGGELFF.